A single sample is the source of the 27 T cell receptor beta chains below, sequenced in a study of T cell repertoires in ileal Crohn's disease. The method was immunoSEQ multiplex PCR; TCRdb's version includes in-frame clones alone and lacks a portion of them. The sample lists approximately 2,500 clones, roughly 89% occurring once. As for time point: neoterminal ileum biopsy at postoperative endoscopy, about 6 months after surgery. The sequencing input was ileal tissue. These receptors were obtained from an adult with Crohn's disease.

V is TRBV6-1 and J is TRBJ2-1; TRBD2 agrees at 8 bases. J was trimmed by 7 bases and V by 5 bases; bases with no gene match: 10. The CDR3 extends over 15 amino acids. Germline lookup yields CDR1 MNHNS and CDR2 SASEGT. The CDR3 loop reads CASSSIAGTGNEQFF. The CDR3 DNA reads TGTGCCAGCAGTAGTATAGCGGGAACAGGGAATGAGCAGTTCTTC.

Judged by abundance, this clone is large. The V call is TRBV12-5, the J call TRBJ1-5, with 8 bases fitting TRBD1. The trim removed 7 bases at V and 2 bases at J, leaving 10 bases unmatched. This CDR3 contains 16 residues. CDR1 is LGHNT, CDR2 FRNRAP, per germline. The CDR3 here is CASAAYQGAGNQPQHF. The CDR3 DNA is TGTGCTAGTGCTGCGTACCAGGGGGCTGGCAATCAGCCCCAGCATTTT.

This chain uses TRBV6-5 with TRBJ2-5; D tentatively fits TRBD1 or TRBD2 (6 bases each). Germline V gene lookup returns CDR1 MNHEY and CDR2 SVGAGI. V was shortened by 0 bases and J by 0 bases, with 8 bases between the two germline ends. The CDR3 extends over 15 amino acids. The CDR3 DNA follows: TGTGCCAGCAGTTACTCGGGGGGCCACCAAGAGACCCAGTACTTC. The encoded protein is CASSYSGGHQETQYF.

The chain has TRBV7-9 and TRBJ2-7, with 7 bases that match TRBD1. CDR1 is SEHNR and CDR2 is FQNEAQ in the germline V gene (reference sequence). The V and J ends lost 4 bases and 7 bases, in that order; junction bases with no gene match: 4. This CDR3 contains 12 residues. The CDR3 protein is CASSWTGQEQYF. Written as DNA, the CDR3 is TGTGCCAGCAGCTGGACAGGACAAGAGCAGTACTTC.

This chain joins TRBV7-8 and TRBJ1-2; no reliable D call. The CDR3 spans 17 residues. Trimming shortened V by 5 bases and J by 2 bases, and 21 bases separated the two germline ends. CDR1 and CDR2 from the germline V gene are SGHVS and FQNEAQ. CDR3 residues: CASSPEVSVYLNYGYTF. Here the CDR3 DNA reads TGTGCCAGCAGCCCGGAAGTGAGTGTTTACCTAAACTATGGCTACACCTTC.

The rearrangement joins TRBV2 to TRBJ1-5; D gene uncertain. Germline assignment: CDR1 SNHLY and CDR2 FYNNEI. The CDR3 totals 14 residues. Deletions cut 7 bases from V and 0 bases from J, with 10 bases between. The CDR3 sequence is CASNGPDSNQPQHF. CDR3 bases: TGTGCCAGCAATGGACCCGATAGCAATCAGCCCCAGCATTTT.

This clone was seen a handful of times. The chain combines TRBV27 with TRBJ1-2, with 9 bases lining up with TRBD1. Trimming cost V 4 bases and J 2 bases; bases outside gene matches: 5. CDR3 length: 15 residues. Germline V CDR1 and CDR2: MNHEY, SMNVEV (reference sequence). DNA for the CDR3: TGTGCCAGCAGTTCGGGACAGGGCGTAAACTATGGCTACACCTTC. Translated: CASSSGQGVNYGYTF.

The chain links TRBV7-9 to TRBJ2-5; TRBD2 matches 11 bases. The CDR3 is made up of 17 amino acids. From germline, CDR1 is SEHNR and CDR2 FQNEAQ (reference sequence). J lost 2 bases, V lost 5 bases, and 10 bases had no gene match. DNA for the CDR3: TGTGCCAGCAGCCCGAAGGTGGGGACTAGCGGACAAGAGACCCAGTACTTC. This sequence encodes CASSPKVGTSGQETQYF.

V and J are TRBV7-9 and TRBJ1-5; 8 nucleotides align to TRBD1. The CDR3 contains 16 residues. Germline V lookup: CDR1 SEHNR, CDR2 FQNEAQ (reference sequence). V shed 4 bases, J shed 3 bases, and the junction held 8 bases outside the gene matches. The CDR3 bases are TGTGCCAGCAGCTCCTACAGGGGGGCCTACAATCAGCCCCAGCATTTT. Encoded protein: CASSSYRGAYNQPQHF.

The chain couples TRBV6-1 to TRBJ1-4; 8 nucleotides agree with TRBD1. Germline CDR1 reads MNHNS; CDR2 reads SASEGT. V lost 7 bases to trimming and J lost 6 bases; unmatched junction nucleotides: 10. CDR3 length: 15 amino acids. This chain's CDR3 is CASNPTGASYEKLFF. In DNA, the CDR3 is TGTGCCAGCAATCCGACAGGGGCCAGTTATGAAAAACTGTTTTTT.

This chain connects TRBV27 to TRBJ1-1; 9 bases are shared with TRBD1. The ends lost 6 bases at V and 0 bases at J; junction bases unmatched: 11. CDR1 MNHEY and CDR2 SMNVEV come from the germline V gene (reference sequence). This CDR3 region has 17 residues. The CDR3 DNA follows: TGTGCCAGCAGCCGCCTGTACAGGGGGCAAATGAACACTGAAGCTTTCTTT. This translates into CASSRLYRGQMNTEAFF.

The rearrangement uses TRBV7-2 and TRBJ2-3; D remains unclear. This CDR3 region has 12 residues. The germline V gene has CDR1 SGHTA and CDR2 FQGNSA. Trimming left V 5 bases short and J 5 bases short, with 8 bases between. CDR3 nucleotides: TGTGCCAGCAGCCCGACTTTAGATACGCAGTATTTT. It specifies CASSPTLDTQYF.

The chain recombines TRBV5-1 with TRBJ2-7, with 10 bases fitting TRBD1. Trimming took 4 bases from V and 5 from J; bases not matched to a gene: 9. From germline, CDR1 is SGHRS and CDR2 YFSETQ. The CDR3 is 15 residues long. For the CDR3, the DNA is TGCGCCAGCAGCCTGGACCCGGGACAGGGGCACGAGCAGTACTTC. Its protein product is CASSLDPGQGHEQYF.

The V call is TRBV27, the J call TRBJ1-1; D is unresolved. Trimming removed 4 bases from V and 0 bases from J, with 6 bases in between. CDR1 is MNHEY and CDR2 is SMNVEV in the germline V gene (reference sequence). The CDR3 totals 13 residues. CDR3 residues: CASSWLLNTEAFF. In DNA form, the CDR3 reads TGTGCCAGCAGTTGGCTTTTGAACACTGAAGCTTTCTTT.

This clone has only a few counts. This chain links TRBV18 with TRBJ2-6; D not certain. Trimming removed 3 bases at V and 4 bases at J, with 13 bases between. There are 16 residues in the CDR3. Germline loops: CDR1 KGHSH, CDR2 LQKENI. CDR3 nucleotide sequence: TGTGCCAGCTCACCGAGCGAAGCATTGGGGGCCAACGTCCTGACTTTC. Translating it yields CASSPSEALGANVLTF.

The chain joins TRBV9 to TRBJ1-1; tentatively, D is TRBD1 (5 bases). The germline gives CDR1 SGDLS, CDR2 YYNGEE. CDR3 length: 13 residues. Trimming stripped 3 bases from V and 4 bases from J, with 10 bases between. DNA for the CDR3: TGTGCCAGCAGCGGGGGACGTGGCACTGAAGCTTTCTTT. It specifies CASSGGRGTEAFF.

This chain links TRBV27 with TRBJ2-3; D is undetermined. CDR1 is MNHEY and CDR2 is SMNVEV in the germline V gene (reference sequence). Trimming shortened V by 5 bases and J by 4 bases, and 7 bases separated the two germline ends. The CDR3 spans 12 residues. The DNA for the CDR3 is TGTGCCAGCAGTGAGCAGGCAGATACGCAGTATTTT. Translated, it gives CASSEQADTQYF.

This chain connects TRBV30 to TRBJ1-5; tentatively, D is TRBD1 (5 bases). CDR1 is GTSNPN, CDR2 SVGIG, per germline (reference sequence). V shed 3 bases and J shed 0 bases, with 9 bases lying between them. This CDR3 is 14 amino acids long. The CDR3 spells CAWREGYSNQPQHF. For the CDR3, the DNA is TGTGCCTGGAGGGAGGGGTATAGCAATCAGCCCCAGCATTTT.

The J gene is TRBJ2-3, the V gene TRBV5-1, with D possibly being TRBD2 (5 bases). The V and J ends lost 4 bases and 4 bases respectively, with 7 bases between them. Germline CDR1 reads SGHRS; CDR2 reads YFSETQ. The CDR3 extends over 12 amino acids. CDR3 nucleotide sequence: TGCGCCAGCAGCAGCGGATCAGATACGCAGTATTTT. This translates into CASSSGSDTQYF.

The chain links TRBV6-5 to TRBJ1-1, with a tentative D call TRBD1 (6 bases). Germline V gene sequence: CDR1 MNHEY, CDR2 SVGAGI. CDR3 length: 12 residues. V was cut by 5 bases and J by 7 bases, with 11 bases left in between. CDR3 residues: CASSRTVHEAFF. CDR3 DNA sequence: TGTGCCAGCAGTCGGACAGTACATGAAGCTTTCTTT.

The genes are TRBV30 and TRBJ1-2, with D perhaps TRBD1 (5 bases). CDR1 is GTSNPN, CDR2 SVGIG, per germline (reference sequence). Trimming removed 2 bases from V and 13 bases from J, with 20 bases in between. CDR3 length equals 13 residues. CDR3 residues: CAWSTPHRGSRTF. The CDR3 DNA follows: TGTGCCTGGAGTACCCCCCACCGGGGGAGCCGCACCTTC.

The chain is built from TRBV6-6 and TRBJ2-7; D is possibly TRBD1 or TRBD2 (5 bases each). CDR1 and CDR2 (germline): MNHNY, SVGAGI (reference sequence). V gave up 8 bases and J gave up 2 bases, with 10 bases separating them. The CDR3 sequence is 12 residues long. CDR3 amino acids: CASGGETYEQYF. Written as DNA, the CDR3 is TGTGCCAGCGGGGGTGAGACCTACGAGCAGTACTTC.

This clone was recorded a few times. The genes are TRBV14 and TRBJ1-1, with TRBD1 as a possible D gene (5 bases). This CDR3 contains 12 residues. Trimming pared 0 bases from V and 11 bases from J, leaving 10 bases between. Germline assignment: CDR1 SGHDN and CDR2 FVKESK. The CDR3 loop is CASSQDRARAFF. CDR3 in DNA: TGTGCCAGCAGCCAAGACAGGGCCAGGGCTTTCTTT.

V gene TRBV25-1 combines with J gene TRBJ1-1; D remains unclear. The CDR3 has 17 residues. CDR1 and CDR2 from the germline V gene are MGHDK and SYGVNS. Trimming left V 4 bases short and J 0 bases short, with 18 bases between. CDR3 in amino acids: CASSGGWGKRVNTEAFF. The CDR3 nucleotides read TGTGCCAGCAGTGGTGGTTGGGGAAAACGAGTGAACACTGAAGCTTTCTTT.

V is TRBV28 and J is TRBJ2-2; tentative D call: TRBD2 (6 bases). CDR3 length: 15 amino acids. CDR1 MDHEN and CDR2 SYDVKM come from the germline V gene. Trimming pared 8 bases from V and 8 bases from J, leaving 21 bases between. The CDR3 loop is CASGPTGRGNGELFF. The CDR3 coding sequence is TGTGCCAGCGGCCCAACCGGGCGGGGTAATGGGGAGCTGTTTTTT.

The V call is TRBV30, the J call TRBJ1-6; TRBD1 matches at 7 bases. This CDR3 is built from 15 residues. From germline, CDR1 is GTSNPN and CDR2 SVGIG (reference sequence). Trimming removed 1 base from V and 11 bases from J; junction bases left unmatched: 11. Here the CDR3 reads CAWSATQGGPAPLHF. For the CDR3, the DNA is TGTGCCTGGAGTGCCACCCAGGGGGGCCCAGCACCCCTCCACTTT.

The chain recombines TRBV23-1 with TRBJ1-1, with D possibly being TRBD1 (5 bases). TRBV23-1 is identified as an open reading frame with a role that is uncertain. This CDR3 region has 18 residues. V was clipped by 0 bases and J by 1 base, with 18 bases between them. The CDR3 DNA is TGCGCCAGCAGTCAATCGAGCAGGGCCCATATGAGGAACACTGAAGCTTTCTTT. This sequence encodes CASSQSSRAHMRNTEAFF.